These T cell receptor beta chains were read from a single sample in a study of cytomegalovirus exposure and HLA in healthy donors. Produced via immunoSEQ multiplex PCR; TCRdb's table is partial and in-frame only. The sample carries some 120,000 clones, 65% to 80% recorded once. The sequenced material came from PBMCs. The receptor source for this set is a human donor in good health. CDR3s include the opening cysteine and the closing phenylalanine or tryptophan. A D gene is named only where the DNA matches it firmly. Some rows have no size entry. The others give once, few or many, or a class for an expanded clone.

D gene	V gene	clone size	J gene	CDR3 DNA	CDR3 protein
TRBD1	TRBV19	.	TRBJ2-2	TGTGCCAGTGAACAGGGGGCCGGGGAGCTGTTTTTT	CASEQGAGELFF
TRBD1	TRBV9	.	TRBJ1-2	TGTGCCAGCAGCGTTTTACAGGGGGACTACACCTTC	CASSVLQGDYTF
.	TRBV7-3	.	TRBJ2-1	TGTGCCAGCAGCCGGATTTACAGCTCCTACAATGAGCAGTTCTTC	CASSRIYSSYNEQFF
.	TRBV18	once	TRBJ1-1	TGTGCCAGCTCTACAGTCAGTAAGCCCTTCACTGAAGCTTTCTTT	CASSTVSKPFTEAFF
TRBD1	TRBV7-9	.	TRBJ2-7	TGTTCCAGCAGCTTACGGACAGGGGGCGACTACGAGCAGTACTTC	CSSSLRTGGDYEQYF
.	TRBV28	.	TRBJ2-5	TGTGCCAGCAGTACCGGGCAGGGGGAGACCCAGTACTTC	CASSTGQGETQYF
.	TRBV5-1	once	TRBJ1-4	TGTGCCAGCAGCCAGGCGCGGGGGCGGAATGAAAAACTGTTTTTT	CASSQARGRNEKLFF
.	TRBV9	.	TRBJ2-7	TGTGCCAGCAGCGTAGTAGGGGGCTCCTACGAGCAGTACTTC	CASSVVGGSYEQYF
TRBD1	TRBV29-1	.	TRBJ2-7	TGCAGCGTTGCGATCGGGACAGGGGGTTCCTACGAGCAGTACTTC	CSVAIGTGGSYEQYF
.	TRBV18	.	TRBJ2-1	TGTGCCAGCTCACAACAGACGATCGCTGAGCAGTTCTTC	CASSQQTIAEQFF
.	TRBV5-1	.	TRBJ2-3	TGCGCCAGCAGCTTGGAAAGCGGCACAGATACGCAGTATTTT	CASSLESGTDTQYF
TRBD1	TRBV7-8	.	TRBJ2-7	TGTGCCAGCAGCCGTCGGGACAGGGCCTACGAGCAGTACTTC	CASSRRDRAYEQYF
TRBD1	TRBV11-2	.	TRBJ1-5	TGTGCCAGCAGCCTGGGACAGGGAAGCAATCAGCCCCAGCATTTT	CASSLGQGSNQPQHF
.	TRBV11-2	few	TRBJ1-2	TGTGCCAGCAGCTTAACGCGGGGTGACTATGGCTACACCTTC	CASSLTRGDYGYTF
TRBD1	TRBV6-1	.	TRBJ1-4	TGTGCCAGCAGTGCCGGACAGGGGGTTAATGAAAAACTGTTTTTT	CASSAGQGVNEKLFF
.	TRBV7-9	.	TRBJ2-3	TGTGCCAGCAGCTTTTATGAGGATACGCAGTATTTT	CASSFYEDTQYF
.	TRBV15	.	TRBJ2-7	TGTGCCACCAGCACTTTAGTACCCTCCTACGAGCAGTACTTC	CATSTLVPSYEQYF
.	TRBV7-6	.	TRBJ1-1	TGTGCCAGCAGCCTACAGACGAGCACTGAAGCTTTCTTT	CASSLQTSTEAFF
.	TRBV5-4	.	TRBJ1-2	TGTGCCAGCAGCTTGTTCCTAGGCCCCTATGGCTACACCTTC	CASSLFLGPYGYTF
TRBD1	TRBV6-1	.	TRBJ1-1	TGTGCCAGCAGTTCGACAGGGTCCCACACTGAAGCTTTCTTT	CASSSTGSHTEAFF
.	TRBV27	.	TRBJ2-7	TGTGCCAGTCGACGGATGGGCCACGAGCAGTACTTC	CASRRMGHEQYF
.	TRBV7-9	.	TRBJ1-1	TGTGCCAGCAGCTTAGATCGGAACACTGAAGCTTTCTTT	CASSLDRNTEAFF
.	TRBV7-9	.	TRBJ2-5	TGTGCCAGCAGTGGGGACATTGGGACCCAGTACTTC	CASSGDIGTQYF
TRBD1	TRBV19	.	TRBJ1-2	TGTGCCAGTAAAAACGACAGGGATCACTATGGCTACACCTTC	CASKNDRDHYGYTF
.	TRBV5-6	.	TRBJ2-2	TGTGCCAGCAGCTTTAGCCCGGGAACCGGGGAGCTGTTTTTT	CASSFSPGTGELFF
.	TRBV9	.	TRBJ2-1	TGTGCCAGCAGCGTAGCCGGGGGGCTAATCTACAATGAGCAGTTCTTC	CASSVAGGLIYNEQFF
.	TRBV6-1	.	TRBJ1-3	TGTGCCAGCAGGGGGACACACTCTGGAAACACCATATATTTT	CASRGTHSGNTIYF
TRBD2	TRBV11-3	.	TRBJ2-1	TGTGCCAGCAGCTTAGATGGGCGGGGGGGAAGGGATGAGCAGTTCTTC	CASSLDGRGGRDEQFF
TRBD1	TRBV7-6	few	TRBJ2-7	TGTGCCAGCTCATCGCAAACAGGGGTTGCCTACGAGCAGTACTTC	CASSSQTGVAYEQYF
TRBD1	TRBV11-2	once	TRBJ1-4	TGTGCCAGCAGCTTCCGGACAGGGCATGAAAAACTGTTTTTT	CASSFRTGHEKLFF
TRBD2	TRBV4-1	.	TRBJ2-5	TGCGCCAGCAGCCGGTTGGCTAGCGGATACCAAGAGACCCAGTACTTC	CASSRLASGYQETQYF
TRBD1	TRBV4-3	.	TRBJ1-2	TGCGCCAGCAGCCCGACAGGGGTATTGGATGGCTACACCTTC	CASSPTGVLDGYTF
.	TRBV7-8	.	TRBJ1-6	TGTGCCAGCACCGTTGACACGACAGGTTCACCCCTCCACTTT	CASTVDTTGSPLHF
TRBD1	TRBV6-1	.	TRBJ1-2	TGTGCCAGCAGCCTAGAGGGACAGGGATATGGCTACACCTTC	CASSLEGQGYGYTF
TRBD2	TRBV28	.	TRBJ2-7	TGTGCCAGCACTCCCGCGGGGGTTCTCTCCTACGAGCAGTACTTC	CASTPAGVLSYEQYF
.	TRBV5-6	few	TRBJ1-2	TGTGCCAGCAGTCGCGGACAGTTCTATGGCTACACCTTC	CASSRGQFYGYTF
TRBD1	TRBV6-5	many	TRBJ2-7	TGTGCCAGCAGTTACACGGGACAGCCCTACGAGCAGTACTTC	CASSYTGQPYEQYF
TRBD2	TRBV4-2	.	TRBJ2-1	TGTGCCGGCAGCCCAGCGGGAGCGGAGCAGTTCTTC	CAGSPAGAEQFF
TRBD2	TRBV13	once	TRBJ2-3	TGTGCCAGCAGCCGGGGACTAGCGGGGGGGCTTGACACAGATACGCAGTATTTT	CASSRGLAGGLDTDTQYF
.	TRBV7-2	.	TRBJ1-4	TGTGCCAGCAGCCCTAGGTACGCGGAAAAACTGTTTTTT	CASSPRYAEKLFF
TRBD2	TRBV5-6	once	TRBJ2-7	TGTGCCTCAAAACAGCGGGGGCCCCTCGAGCAGTACTTC	CASKQRGPLEQYF
.	TRBV9	once	TRBJ2-1	TGTGCCAGCAGCCCCAAAGGACAGACTAAATACAATGAGCAGTTCTTC	CASSPKGQTKYNEQFF
TRBD2	TRBV7-3	.	TRBJ2-3	TGTGCCAGCAGACCGGGACTAGCGTCAGATACGCAGTATTTT	CASRPGLASDTQYF
.	TRBV6-5	.	TRBJ2-7	TGTGCCAGCAGTTACGGGGCACACCTCTACGAGCAGTACTTC	CASSYGAHLYEQYF
.	TRBV7-2	once	TRBJ1-1	TGTGCCAGCAGCTCGACCGGGTGGACTGAAGCTTTCTTT	CASSSTGWTEAFF
TRBD1	TRBV5-1	.	TRBJ2-1	TGCGCCAGCAGCGTTTGGGCAGGGGGCAATGAGCAGTTCTTC	CASSVWAGGNEQFF
TRBD1	TRBV4-1	.	TRBJ1-2	TGCGCCAGCAGCCACCCCTGGGATAAAGGGGGCCAGTTC	CASSHPWDKGGQF
TRBD1	TRBV5-6	few	TRBJ1-1	TGTGCCAGCAGCTTATTGGGGACAGGGAAAATCGCTTTCTTT	CASSLLGTGKIAFF
.	TRBV10-2	.	TRBJ1-5	TGCGCCAGCGCGCTTACAGGATCAGAAATATACGGGCAGCCCCAGCATTTT	CASALTGSEIYGQPQHF
.	TRBV19	.	TRBJ1-2	TGTGCCAGTAGTATAGATTTGTGGGCCGATGGCTACACCTTC	CASSIDLWADGYTF
.	TRBV10-3	.	TRBJ1-5	TGTGCCATCACCGACGGGTTAAATCAGCCCCAGCATTTT	CAITDGLNQPQHF
.	TRBV9	.	TRBJ1-6	TGTGCCAGCAGCGCGATAGCGGCACAGGTCAATAATTCACCCCTCCACTTT	CASSAIAAQVNNSPLHF
.	TRBV5-5	.	TRBJ2-7	TGTGCCAGCCATTCCGGGGATCAGCAGTACTTC	CASHSGDQQYF
TRBD2	TRBV2	.	TRBJ2-5	TGTGCCAGCAGTATGGCTAGCGGGGGCGGGGAGACCCAGTACTTC	CASSMASGGGETQYF
TRBD1	TRBV19	.	TRBJ2-7	TGTGCCAGTAGTATAACTGGGCAGGGGGTTTATCGCGAGCAGTACTTC	CASSITGQGVYREQYF
.	TRBV7-9	.	TRBJ2-7	TGTGCCAGCAGCTTAGGGGAGCCCCGTGGCGAGCAGTACTTC	CASSLGEPRGEQYF
TRBD2	TRBV4-1	.	TRBJ2-7	TGCGCCAGCAGCCCCGGACGGGGGGGGTCCTACGAGCAGTACTTC	CASSPGRGGSYEQYF
.	TRBV5-1	.	TRBJ2-1	TGCGCCAGCATCTTTAAGCCGGGTACGAGCCACTACAATGAGCAGTTCTTC	CASIFKPGTSHYNEQFF
TRBD1	TRBV4-1	.	TRBJ1-5	TGCGCCAGCAGCCAGGGACAGTCATATCAGCCCCAGCATTTT	CASSQGQSYQPQHF
.	TRBV6-1	.	TRBJ1-1	TGTGCCAGCAGCCCTACCAGCGGAGTGAACACTGAAGCTTTCTTT	CASSPTSGVNTEAFF